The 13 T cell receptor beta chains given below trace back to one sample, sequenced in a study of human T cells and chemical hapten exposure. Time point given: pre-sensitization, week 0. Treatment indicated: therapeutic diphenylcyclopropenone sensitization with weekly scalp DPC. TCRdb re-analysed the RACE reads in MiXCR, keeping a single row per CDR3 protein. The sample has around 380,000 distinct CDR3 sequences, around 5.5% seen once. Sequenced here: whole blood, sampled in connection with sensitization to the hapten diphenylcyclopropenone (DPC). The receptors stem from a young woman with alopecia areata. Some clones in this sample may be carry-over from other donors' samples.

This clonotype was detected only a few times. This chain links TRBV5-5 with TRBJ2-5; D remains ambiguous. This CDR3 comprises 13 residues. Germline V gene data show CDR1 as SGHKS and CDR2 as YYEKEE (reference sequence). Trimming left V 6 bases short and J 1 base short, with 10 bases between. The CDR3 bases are TGTGCCAGCACCGTGACGGTCCAAGAGACCCAGTACTTC. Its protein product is CASTVTVQETQYF.

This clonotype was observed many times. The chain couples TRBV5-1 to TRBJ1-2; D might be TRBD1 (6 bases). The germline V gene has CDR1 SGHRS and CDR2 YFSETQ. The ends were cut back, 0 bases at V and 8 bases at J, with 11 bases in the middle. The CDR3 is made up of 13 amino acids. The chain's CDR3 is CASSLESGEGYTF. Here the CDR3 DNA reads TGCGCCAGCAGCTTGGAGTCAGGGGAAGGCTACACCTTC.

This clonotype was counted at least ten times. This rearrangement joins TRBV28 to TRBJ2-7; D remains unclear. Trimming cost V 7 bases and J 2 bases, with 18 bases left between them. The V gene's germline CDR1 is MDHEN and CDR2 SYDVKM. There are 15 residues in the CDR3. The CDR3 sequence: CASIPRGESTYEQYF. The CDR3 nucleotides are TGTGCCAGCATCCCTAGAGGAGAGAGTACCTACGAGCAGTACTTC. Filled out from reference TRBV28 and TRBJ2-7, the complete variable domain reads DVKVTQSSRYLVKRTGEKVFLECVQDMDHENMFWYRQDPGLGLRLIYFSYDVKMKEKGDIPEGYSVSREKKERFSLILESASTNQTSMYLCASIPRGESTYEQYFGPGTRLTVT.

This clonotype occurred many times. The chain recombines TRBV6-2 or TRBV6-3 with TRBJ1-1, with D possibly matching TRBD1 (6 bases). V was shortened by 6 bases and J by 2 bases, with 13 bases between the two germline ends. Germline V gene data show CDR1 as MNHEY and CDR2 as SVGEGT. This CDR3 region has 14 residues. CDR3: CASRRGIENTEAFF. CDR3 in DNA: TGTGCCAGCAGGAGGGGGATAGAAAACACTGAAGCTTTCTTT.

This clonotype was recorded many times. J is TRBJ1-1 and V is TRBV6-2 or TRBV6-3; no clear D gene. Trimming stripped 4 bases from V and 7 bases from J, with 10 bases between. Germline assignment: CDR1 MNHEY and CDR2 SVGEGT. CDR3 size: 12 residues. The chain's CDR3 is CASSWTRGEAFF. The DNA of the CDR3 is TGTGCCAGCAGTTGGACTCGGGGTGAAGCTTTCTTT.

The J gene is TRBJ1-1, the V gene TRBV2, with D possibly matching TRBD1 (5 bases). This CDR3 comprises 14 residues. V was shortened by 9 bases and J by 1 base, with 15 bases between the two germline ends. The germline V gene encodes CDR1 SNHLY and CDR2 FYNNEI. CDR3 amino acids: CARETRGRNTEAFF. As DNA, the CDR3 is TGTGCCAGAGAGACGCGGGGCCGGAACACTGAAGCTTTCTTT.

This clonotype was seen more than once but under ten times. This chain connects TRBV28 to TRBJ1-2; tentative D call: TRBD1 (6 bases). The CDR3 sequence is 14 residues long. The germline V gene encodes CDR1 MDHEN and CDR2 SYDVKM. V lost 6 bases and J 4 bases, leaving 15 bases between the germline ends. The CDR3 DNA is TGTGCCAGCAGCCGCGGACAGCTCTTCTATGGCTACACCTTC. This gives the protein CASSRGQLFYGYTF.

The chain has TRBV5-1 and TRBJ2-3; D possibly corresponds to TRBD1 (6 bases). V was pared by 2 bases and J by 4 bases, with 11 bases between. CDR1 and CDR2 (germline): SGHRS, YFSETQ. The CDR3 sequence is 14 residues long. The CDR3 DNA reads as TGCGCCAGCAGCTTATACAGGGTTGCAGATACGCAGTATTTT. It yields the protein CASSLYRVADTQYF. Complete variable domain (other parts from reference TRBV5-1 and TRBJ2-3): KAGVTQTPRYLIKTRGQQVTLSCSPISGHRSVSWYQQTPGQGLQFLFEYFSETQRNKGNFPGRFSGRQFSNSRSEMNVSTLELGDSALYLCASSLYRVADTQYFGPGTRLTVL.

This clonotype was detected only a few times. The CDR3, as DNA: TGTGCCAGCAGCTTAGCGCATCCTAATCCCTCCTACAATGAGCAGTTCTTC. Translation: CASSLAHPNPSYNEQFF. This chain links TRBV7-2 with TRBJ2-1; D is uncertain. The CDR3 loop spans 17 amino acids. Between the trimmed V and J ends, which lost 0 bases and 0 bases, there was a span of 12 bases. CDR1 SGHTA and CDR2 FQGNSA come from the germline V gene.

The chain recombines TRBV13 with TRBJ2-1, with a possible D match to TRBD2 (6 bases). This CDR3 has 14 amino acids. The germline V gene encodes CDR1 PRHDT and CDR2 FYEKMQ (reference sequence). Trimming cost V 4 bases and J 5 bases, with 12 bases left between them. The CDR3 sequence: CASSSGLYDNEQFF. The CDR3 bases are TGTGCCAGCAGCTCGGGACTCTACGACAATGAGCAGTTCTTC.

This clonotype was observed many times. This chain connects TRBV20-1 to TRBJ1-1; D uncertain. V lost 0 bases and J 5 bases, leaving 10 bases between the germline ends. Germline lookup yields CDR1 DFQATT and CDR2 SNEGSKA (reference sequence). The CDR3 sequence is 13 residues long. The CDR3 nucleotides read TGCAGTGCTAGAGATCTTTGGGAAACTGAAGCTTTCTTT. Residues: CSARDLWETEAFF.

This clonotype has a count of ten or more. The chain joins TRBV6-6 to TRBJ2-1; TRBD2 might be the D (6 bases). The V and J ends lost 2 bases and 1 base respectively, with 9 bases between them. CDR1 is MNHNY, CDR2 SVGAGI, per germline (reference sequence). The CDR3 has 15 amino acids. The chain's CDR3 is CASSYGGGSYNEQFF. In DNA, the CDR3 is TGTGCCAGCAGTTACGGTGGGGGGTCCTACAATGAGCAGTTCTTC.

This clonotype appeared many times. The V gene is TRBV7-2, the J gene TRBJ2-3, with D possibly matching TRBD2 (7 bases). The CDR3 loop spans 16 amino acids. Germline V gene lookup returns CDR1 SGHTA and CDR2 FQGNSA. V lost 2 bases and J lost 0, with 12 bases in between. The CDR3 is CASSLKRGASTDTQYF. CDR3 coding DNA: TGTGCCAGCAGCTTAAAACGGGGGGCTAGCACAGATACGCAGTATTTT.